This T cell receptor beta chain derives from a study of blood T cell repertoires in COVID-19. Background on the study: The study drew acute and convalescent COVID-19 samples from the United States, Italy and Spain.

Germline CDR1 is MNHEY and CDR2 is SVGAGI. V trimming: 1 base; J trimming: 5 bases; junction bases outside the gene matches: 4. The CDR3 runs 14 residues. As handled by the study authors: Amplification with reference gene primers provided the estimates of nucleated cell counts. TCRdb's copy holds only in-frame clones and misses some; the assay was immunoSEQ multiplex PCR. For V, J and clone size, that table is used; D and trimming come from the DNA. The repertoire holds about 6,800 clones, with approximately 86% as singletons. Material for sequencing was peripheral blood. The J gene is TRBJ2-5, the V gene TRBV6-5, with 7 bases aligning to TRBD2. The sequence came from a human donor in a cohort sampled during active COVID-19. The CDR3 protein is CASSYYRGGETQYF. Here the CDR3 DNA reads TGTGCCAGCAGTTACTACCGGGGAGGGGAGACCCAGTACTTC.